This T cell receptor (beta chain) was sequenced in a study of blood T cell repertoires in COVID-19. Study-level information: Spain, Italy and the United States supplied samples that represented acute and convalescent COVID-19. T cells, B-cell-depleted T cells, or PBMCs provided the cDNA or gDNA that served as material.

Source study methods: Reference gene primer amplification yielded estimated nucleated cell counts. Produced via immunoSEQ multiplex PCR; TCRdb's table is partial and in-frame only. V and J calls and clone size are those listed in that table; D and trimming were worked out from the DNA. The table includes about 180,000 clones, 80% to 90% detected once. V lost 6 bases, J lost 6 bases, and 5 bases stayed unmatched. Per the germline V gene, CDR1 is LNHDA and CDR2 is SQIVND (reference sequence). The length of the CDR3 is 13 residues. The TCR was taken from a woman between 45 and 65 years old with acute or convalescent COVID-19. The chain employs TRBV19 and TRBJ1-1; 9 positions agree with TRBD1. Source material: peripheral blood. CDR3 nucleotides: TGTGCCAGTAGCGGACAGGGGAGCGCTGAAGCTTTCTTT. Residues: CASSGQGSAEAFF. Supplemented by reference TRBV19 and TRBJ1-1, the full variable domain reads DGGITQSPKYLFRKEGQNVTLSCEQNLNHDAMYWYRQDPGQGLRLIYYSQIVNDFQKGDIAEGYSVSREKKESFPLTVTSAQKNPTAFYLCASSGQGSAEAFFGQGTRLTVV.